The 5 T cell receptor beta chains in this list originate from one sample, sequenced in a study of T cells in Graves' hyperthyroidism and ophthalmopathy (dated by TCRdb to about 2019). Libraries came from multiplex PCR. The sequencer was an Illumina HiSeq 2000. The TCR beta CDR3 regions were amplified from the RNA transcripts. A first-round RT-PCR of the TCR CDR3 used the HTBI primer set with the Qiagen OneStep RT-PCR kit. The public sequencing data were trimmed at Q25 with fastp and processed into clonotypes with MiXCR by TCRdb, which kept only in-frame beta chains. Each CDR3 protein appears once, grouped with its most common genes and DNA. The sample table lists under 650,000 distinct CDR3 sequences, under 20% of them with a count of one. The biggest ten clones account for 3.8% of the sample. Sequenced input: blood. These receptors were obtained from a woman younger than 45 with Graves' hyperthyroidism.

The rearrangement links TRBV20-1 to TRBJ1-5, with 8 bases that match TRBD1. The CDR3 loop spans 15 amino acids. CDR1 is DFQATT and CDR2 is SNEGSKA in the germline V gene (reference sequence). Trimming cost V 1 base and J 6 bases; bases outside gene matches: 8. The CDR3 region is CSARALRQGTQPQHF. In nucleotides, the CDR3 is TGCAGTGCTAGAGCCTTAAGACAGGGGACTCAGCCCCAGCATTTT.

Only a few counts were recorded for this clonotype. The rearrangement joins TRBV19 to TRBJ1-2, with a weak D call TRBD1 (5 bases). Germline V gives CDR1 LNHDA, CDR2 SQIVND (reference sequence). Trimming took 6 bases from V and 0 from J, leaving 17 bases between them. The CDR3 consists of 16 residues. The CDR3, as DNA: TGTGCCAGTAGAAGGGGAACGGAGGTCCCTAACTATGGCTACACCTTC. It yields the protein CASRRGTEVPNYGYTF.

Many counts were recorded for this clonotype. The chain links TRBV12-3 or TRBV12-4 to TRBJ1-4; no clear D. The V end lost 3 bases, the J end lost 3 bases, and 11 bases lay between the germline ends. CDR3 length: 15 amino acids. The CDR3 spells CASSFFPASNEKLFF. The CDR3 region has the DNA TGTGCCAGCAGTTTTTTTCCAGCCTCTAATGAAAAACTGTTTTTT.

The chain links TRBV29-1 to TRBJ2-7, with a possible D match to TRBD2 (5 bases). The germline CDR1 and CDR2 sequences are SQVTM and ANQGSEA. The ends were cut back, 7 bases at V and 9 bases at J, with 16 bases in the middle. The CDR3 length is 11 residues. The CDR3 here is CSAEGSQGQYF. DNA of the CDR3: TGCAGCGCCGAAGGGAGCCAAGGGCAGTACTTC.

This clonotype appeared many times. J is TRBJ2-3 and V is TRBV7-2; TRBD1 might be the D (5 bases). The germline V gene encodes CDR1 SGHTA and CDR2 FQGNSA. The CDR3 is 15 amino acids. V was clipped by 1 base and J by 2 bases, with 10 bases between them. The CDR3: CASSLGQGITDTQYF. DNA for the CDR3: TGTGCCAGCAGCTTAGGCCAGGGTATCACAGATACGCAGTATTTT.